One sample yielded the 11 T cell receptor beta chains listed below, sequenced in a study of T cell responses to AZD1222 COVID-19 vaccine (TCRdb year 2021). Libraries were built with the immunoSEQ multiplex PCR assay. The clones in this table, taken by TCRdb from immuneACCESS, are in-frame only. Not every clone is retained; where verified, under half of the shortfall comes from an unresolved V gene, and the cause of the rest is unknown. This sample lists some 150,000 clones; 90% were detected once. The leading ten clones occupy 15% to 20% of the sample. The sample's time point label, decoded: baseline before first vaccination. The sample was peripheral blood, taken on day 0 of AZD1222 vaccination. The receptors were sampled from an adult in good health.

The V and J genes are TRBV21-1 and TRBJ2-6; the table gives TRBD2 as D, unverified against the DNA. TRBV21-1 is a pseudogene segment. The CDR3 sequence is 13 residues long. The CDR3 DNA reads as TGTGCCAGCAGCGAACTAGGGGCCAACGTCCTGACTTTC. This sequence encodes CASSELGANVLTF.

J is TRBJ2-5 and V is TRBV19; D not certain. There are 15 residues in the CDR3. Germline CDR1 is LNHDA and CDR2 is SQIVND (reference sequence). Trimming took 3 bases from V and 1 from J, leaving 12 bases between them. The CDR3 DNA reads as TGTGCCAGTAGTATGGCGGTGACAAGCCAAGAGACCCAGTACTTC. This gives the protein CASSMAVTSQETQYF. Based on the CDR3 plus reference TRBV19 and TRBJ2-5, the full variable domain is DGGITQSPKYLFRKEGQNVTLSCEQNLNHDAMYWYRQDPGQGLRLIYYSQIVNDFQKGDIAEGYSVSREKKESFPLTVTSAQKNPTAFYLCASSMAVTSQETQYFGPGTRLLVL.

The chain is built from TRBV12-3 or TRBV12-4 and TRBJ1-1, with 7 bases lining up with TRBD1. This CDR3 is built from 11 residues. V was clipped by 10 bases and J by 10 bases; unmatched bases: 9. The CDR3 region has the DNA TGTGCCACCCAATACAGGGGTGGAGCTTTCTTT. It encodes CATQYRGGAFF.

The gene calls are TRBV6-2 or TRBV6-3 and TRBJ1-5; perhaps TRBD1 as D (5 bases). V shed 4 bases and J shed 7 bases, with 20 bases lying between them. CDR1 and CDR2 (germline): MNHEY, SVGEGT. This CDR3 comprises 16 residues. CDR3 nucleotide sequence: TGTGCCAGCAGTTCGAGGTTGAGGGGTTTTGGGCAGCCCCAGCATTTT. Protein product: CASSSRLRGFGQPQHF.

V is TRBV2 and J is TRBJ2-7; 12 bases are shared with TRBD2. Germline values: CDR1 SNHLY, CDR2 FYNNEI. The CDR3 length is 13 residues. V was clipped by 10 bases and J by 4 bases; unmatched bases: 5. DNA for the CDR3: TGTGCCACCTACGGACTAGCGGGATACGAGCAGTACTTC. Encoded protein: CATYGLAGYEQYF. The full variable domain, with the rest looked up from reference TRBV2 and TRBJ2-7, is EPEVTQTPSHQVTQMGQEVILRCVPISNHLYFYWYRQILGQKVEFLVSFYNNEISEKSEIFDDQFSVERPDGSNFTLKIRSTKLEDSAMYFCATYGLAGYEQYFGPGTRLTVT.

The chain employs TRBV18 and TRBJ2-3, with D unclear. Germline-derived CDR1 and CDR2 are KGHSH and LQKENI. Trimming stripped 0 bases from V and 10 bases from J, with 8 bases between. The CDR3 has 12 amino acids. The CDR3 region is CASSPPAPPQYF. DNA for the CDR3: TGTGCCAGCTCACCACCGGCTCCTCCGCAGTATTTT. The full variable domain, its missing parts supplied by reference TRBV18 and TRBJ2-3, is NAGVMQNPRHLVRRRGQEARLRCSPMKGHSHVYWYRQLPEEGLKFMVYLQKENIIDESGMPKERFSAEFPKEGPSILRIQQVVRGDSAAYFCASSPPAPPQYFGPGTRLTVL.

The J gene is TRBJ2-3, the V gene TRBV9, with D uncertain. This CDR3 region has 15 residues. Trimming shortened V by 0 bases and J by 3 bases, and 11 bases separated the two germline ends. Germline V gene sequence: CDR1 SGDLS, CDR2 YYNGEE. The CDR3 coding sequence is TGTGCCAGCAGCGTAGGAGACGGTTGGACAGATACGCAGTATTTT. Protein product: CASSVGDGWTDTQYF.

This chain joins TRBV19 and TRBJ1-6; TRBD1 might be the D (5 bases). V lost 5 bases to trimming and J lost 7 bases, with 15 bases between them. Germline V lookup: CDR1 LNHDA, CDR2 SQIVND (reference sequence). The CDR3 has 15 amino acids. CDR3 coding DNA: TGTGCCAGTAGTGCCTCGGGGGTTGTAAATTCACCCCTCCACTTT. It specifies CASSASGVVNSPLHF.

The chain employs TRBV7-2 and TRBJ2-7, with 7 bases lining up with TRBD2. V shed 1 base, J shed 2 bases, and the junction held 5 bases outside the gene matches. Per the germline V gene, CDR1 is SGHTA and CDR2 is FQGNSA. The CDR3 is 15 residues long. The CDR3 is CASSLDRGGPYEQYF. Here the CDR3 DNA reads TGTGCCAGCAGCTTAGATCGCGGGGGACCCTACGAGCAGTACTTC. The full variable domain, in which reference TRBV7-2 and TRBJ2-7 provide the parts outside the CDR3, is GAGVSQSPSNKVTEKGKDVELRCDPISGHTALYWYRQSLGQGLEFLIYFQGNSAPDKSGLPSDRFSAERTGGSVSTLTIQRTQQEDSAVYLCASSLDRGGPYEQYFGPGTRLTVT.

A few counts support this clone. The J gene is TRBJ1-2, the V gene TRBV5-5, with a possible D match to TRBD1 (5 bases). This CDR3 has 15 residues. V lost 2 bases to trimming and J lost 2 bases, with 13 bases between them. The germline V gene encodes CDR1 SGHKS and CDR2 YYEKEE (reference sequence). This CDR3 is CASSFQQAVNYGYTF. In nucleotides, the CDR3 is TGTGCCAGCAGCTTTCAACAGGCGGTCAACTATGGCTACACCTTC.

This chain links TRBV13 with TRBJ2-5; tentative D call: TRBD2 (5 bases). The CDR3 is 17 residues long. Trimming stripped 2 bases from V and 3 bases from J, with 19 bases between. Germline CDR1 is PRHDT and CDR2 is FYEKMQ (reference sequence). This CDR3 is CASSLSLSLAPKETQYF. CDR3 DNA: TGTGCCAGCAGCTTAAGCCTCTCGCTAGCCCCTAAAGAGACCCAGTACTTC.